A single sample is the source of the 27 T cell receptor beta chains below, sequenced in a study of blood T cells in healthy people across ages. Sample-barcoded 5' priming and a J-beta primer mix drove a second PCR of roughly 7 to 11 cycles. TCRdb re-analysed the 5' RACE reads in MiXCR, keeping a single row per CDR3 protein. This sample yields around 1,000,000 distinct CDR3 sequences, of which about 25% are seen a single time; about 0.69% belongs to the top ten. The sample also formed part of further work on T cells of mothers and their children.

Source material: blood. Receptors were obtained from a girl aged 2 to 10 in good health.

This clonotype showed up just a few times. The chain couples TRBV6-1 to TRBJ1-1, with no clear D. Deletions cut 0 bases from V and 4 bases from J, with 6 bases between. CDR1 is MNHNS and CDR2 is SASEGT in the germline V gene. The CDR3 runs 13 residues. CDR3 amino acids: CASSEARFTEAFF. CDR3 DNA sequence: TGTGCCAGCAGTGAAGCGCGATTCACTGAAGCTTTCTTT.

The V and J genes are TRBV3-1 and TRBJ2-7, with TRBD2 as a possible D gene (6 bases). The V end lost 4 bases, the J end lost 5 bases, and 15 bases lay between the germline ends. The CDR3 loop spans 14 amino acids. Germline CDR1 and CDR2: LGHDT and YNNKEL (reference sequence). CDR3 sequence reads: CASSPGGLAHEQYF. The CDR3 region has the DNA TGTGCCAGCAGCCCGGGTGGGCTAGCGCACGAGCAGTACTTC.

The table lists this clonotype with a few counts. The chain combines TRBV12-3 or TRBV12-4 with TRBJ2-7; D uncertain. CDR3 length equals 14 residues. The V gene lost 8 bases and the J gene lost 1 base, with 15 bases spanning the gap. The CDR3: CASSSGSTSYEQYF. The CDR3, as DNA: TGTGCCAGCTCTAGTGGGTCCACTTCCTACGAGCAGTACTTC.

The chain employs TRBV19 and TRBJ1-1; unclear D gene. CDR3 length: 12 amino acids. Germline V gives CDR1 LNHDA, CDR2 SQIVND (reference sequence). V lost 6 bases and J lost 7, with 12 bases in between. CDR3 DNA: TGTGCCAGTAGGTACGGTTCCCTTGAAGCTTTCTTT. Protein sequence: CASRYGSLEAFF.

This clonotype was recorded a few times. V gene TRBV5-1 combines with J gene TRBJ2-7; D is perhaps TRBD2 (5 bases). Germline values: CDR1 SGHRS, CDR2 YFSETQ. V lost 2 bases and J lost 5, with 11 bases in between. This CDR3 has 13 residues. The CDR3 region is CASSLPDWDEQYF. The CDR3 bases are TGCGCCAGCAGCTTACCGGACTGGGACGAGCAGTACTTC.

The chain carries TRBV6-5 and TRBJ2-1, with unresolved D. Germline V gives CDR1 MNHEY, CDR2 SVGAGI. The CDR3 loop spans 13 amino acids. Trimming took off 6 bases at V and 8 bases at J, with 14 bases between the two ends. The CDR3 loop is CASSLAGYHEQFF. The CDR3 nucleotides are TGTGCCAGCAGCCTCGCCGGGTATCATGAGCAGTTCTTC.

This clonotype appeared a few times. J is TRBJ2-7 and V is TRBV7-8, with a possible D match to TRBD2 (6 bases). The closer fit of TRBJ2-1 to the DNA end suggests the J call may be wrong. The CDR3 consists of 16 residues. CDR1 and CDR2 from the germline V gene are SGHVS and FQNEAQ. The CDR3 region is CASSLVGSGFGNEQFF. As DNA, the CDR3 is TGTGCCAGCAGCTTAGTGGGTAGCGGATTCGGCAATGAGCAGTTCTTC.

Worth noting for this clonotype: Here the CDR3 omits its conserved ending phenylalanine or tryptophan, so a read error is the likely source. The CDR3 nucleotides read TGCAGCGTTGAGGAACAAACGGGCTACACCCTC. Amino acids: CSVEEQTGYTL. The V call is TRBV29-1, the J call TRBJ1-2; D ambiguous. The germline gives CDR1 SQVTM, CDR2 ANQGSEA. This CDR3 contains 11 residues. V was shortened by 3 bases and J by 8 bases, with 10 bases between the two germline ends.

This clonotype was picked up a small number of times. The chain combines TRBV6-1 with TRBJ2-3; D remains ambiguous. Germline CDR1 MNHNS, CDR2 SASEGT. This CDR3 is built from 12 residues. V lost 9 bases, J lost 4 bases, and 11 bases lay in between. CDR3 residues: CASPSSADTQYF. In nucleotides, the CDR3 is TGTGCCAGTCCTTCATCCGCAGATACGCAGTATTTT.

This clonotype occurred a few times. The V gene is TRBV6-1, the J gene TRBJ1-3; D uncertain. The V end lost 0 bases, the J end lost 4 bases, and 4 bases lay between the germline ends. The CDR3 sequence is 13 residues long. Germline V CDR1 and CDR2: MNHNS, SASEGT. For the CDR3, the DNA is TGTGCCAGCAGTGAAGCCCTAGGAAACACCATATATTTT. It specifies CASSEALGNTIYF.

This clonotype has just a few counts. The rearrangement uses TRBV5-1 and TRBJ2-1; the match to TRBD2 covers 11 bases. Per germline, CDR1 SGHRS and CDR2 YFSETQ. This CDR3 is 16 amino acids long. Trimming cost V 3 bases and J 2 bases; bases outside gene matches: 4. The CDR3 DNA reads as TGCGCCAGCAGCTCCGGTAGCGGGGGGGCCTACAATGAGCAGTTCTTC. Amino acid sequence: CASSSGSGGAYNEQFF.

To note about this clonotype: One junction end disagrees with the germline gene, perhaps due to a read error. The V and J genes are TRBV7-3 and TRBJ2-1, with 8 bases fitting TRBD2. CDR3 length equals 15 residues. Germline CDR1 is SGHTA and CDR2 is FQGTGA. The CDR3 DNA sequence: TGTGCCAGCAGCTTAACGGGTCCTCCGGGACTAGTATTGGTCTTC. Protein: CASSLTGPPGLVLVF.

This clonotype was detected a few times. This chain links TRBV13 with TRBJ2-5, with unresolved D. The end of the DNA aligns better with TRBJ2-1, so the J call may be wrong. CDR1 is PRHDT, CDR2 FYEKMQ, per germline (reference sequence). The CDR3 is made up of 14 amino acids. The CDR3 coding sequence is TGTGCCAGCAGCTCCCGGCCCGCGAACAATGAGCAGTTCTTC. Protein: CASSSRPANNEQFF.

This clonotype has a handful of counts. The V gene is TRBV7-8, the J gene TRBJ2-1; 11 bases match TRBD2. J lost 4 bases, V lost 5 bases, and 4 bases had no gene match. Germline V gene sequence: CDR1 SGHVS, CDR2 FQNEAQ. The CDR3 totals 15 residues. The CDR3 protein is CASSEGTSGYNEQFF. CDR3 coding DNA: TGTGCCAGCAGCGAAGGGACTAGCGGATACAATGAGCAGTTCTTC.

This clonotype appeared a few times. The rearrangement links TRBV29-1 to TRBJ2-5; 7 bases match TRBD1. Near its end, the DNA agrees better with TRBJ2-7, so the J call may be wrong. This CDR3 comprises 13 residues. Germline V CDR1 and CDR2: SQVTM, ANQGSEA. CDR3 loop: CSAGTENSYEQYF. CDR3 bases: TGCAGCGCCGGGACAGAGAATTCCTACGAGCAGTACTTC.

This clonotype has only a few counts. V usage is TRBV7-9 and J usage is TRBJ1-1; perhaps TRBD1 as D (5 bases). There are 12 residues in the CDR3. The ends were cut back, 6 bases at V and 7 bases at J, with 12 bases in the middle. Germline lookup yields CDR1 SEHNR and CDR2 FQNEAQ (reference sequence). The CDR3 region is CASSFSTVEAFF. The DNA of the CDR3 is TGTGCCAGCAGTTTCTCGACAGTTGAAGCTTTCTTT.

The V call is TRBV12-3 or TRBV12-4, the J call TRBJ1-2; 8 bases align to TRBD1. The CDR3 runs 14 residues. Trimming at V came to 3 bases and at J to 5 bases, leaving 5 bases not matched to a gene. CDR3 bases: TGTGCCAGCAGTTTCAGGGGGCTACAATATGGCTACACCTTC. The encoded protein is CASSFRGLQYGYTF.

This clonotype was detected only a few times. The chain has TRBV29-1 and TRBJ2-1; 8 positions agree with TRBD1. The closer fit of TRBJ2-7 to the DNA end suggests the J call may be wrong. CDR3 length equals 13 residues. Germline assignment: CDR1 SQVTM and CDR2 ANQGSEA. CDR3 residues: CSVWTGTTYEQYF. The CDR3 DNA reads TGCAGCGTTTGGACAGGGACGACCTACGAGCAGTACTTC.

This clonotype was counted at least ten times. Sequence at one end of the junction differs from germline and may be a read error. This sequence joins TRBV12-3 or TRBV12-4 and TRBJ2-3; possible D gene TRBD2, 5 bases. CDR3 size: 14 residues. CDR3 in DNA: TGTGCCAGCAGCTTAGGTGGGAGAACAGATACGCAGTATTTT. Translated, it gives CASSLGGRTDTQYF.

Remarks on this clonotype: At one end the junction does not follow the germline gene, possibly because of a read error. The J gene is TRBJ2-2, the V gene TRBV6-5, with TRBD2 matching 8 bases. The CDR3 is made up of 21 amino acids. Germline CDR1 reads MNHEY; CDR2 reads SVGAGI. The CDR3 protein is CVSSYSTFSGALIMNTGELFF. The CDR3 nucleotides read TGTGTCAGCAGTTACTCAACCTTTAGCGGGGCCTTGATAATGAACACCGGGGAGCTGTTTTTT.

This clonotype was detected a few times. This rearrangement joins TRBV28 to TRBJ2-7; D may be TRBD2 (5 bases). V gave up 4 bases and J gave up 1 base, with 8 bases separating them. Per germline, CDR1 MDHEN and CDR2 SYDVKM. The CDR3 contains 13 residues. CDR3 in amino acids: CASSSEASYEQYF. The CDR3 DNA is TGTGCCAGCAGTTCGGAGGCTTCCTACGAGCAGTACTTC.

The gene calls are TRBV7-2 and TRBJ2-1, with TRBD2 matching 7 bases. Germline assignment: CDR1 SGHTA and CDR2 FQGNSA. V shed 5 bases, J shed 5 bases, and the junction held 9 bases outside the gene matches. There are 15 residues in the CDR3. The CDR3 region has the DNA TGTGCCAGCAGCCTCATGGGGGGGGAGGACAATGAGCAGTTCTTC. Translating it yields CASSLMGGEDNEQFF.

The chain couples TRBV29-1 to TRBJ2-7, with a weak D call TRBD1 (6 bases). Deletions cut 4 bases from V and 2 bases from J, with 9 bases between. The CDR3 consists of 12 residues. The V gene's germline CDR1 is SQVTM and CDR2 ANQGSEA. CDR3 in DNA: TGCAGCGTTGCTGGACAGACCTACGAGCAGTACTTC. Its translation is CSVAGQTYEQYF.

This clonotype has just a few counts. CDR3 loop: CASSPIDGRVSANYGYTF. The CDR3, as DNA: TGTGCCAGCAGCCCCATCGACGGCAGGGTTTCGGCTAACTATGGCTACACCTTC. V gene TRBV7-2 combines with J gene TRBJ1-2; D might be TRBD1 (5 bases). Germline V gene lookup returns CDR1 SGHTA and CDR2 FQGNSA. This CDR3 comprises 18 residues. V shed 5 bases and J shed 0 bases, with 22 bases lying between them.

This clonotype has a handful of counts. This chain joins TRBV12-3 or TRBV12-4 and TRBJ2-3; D perhaps matches TRBD2 (6 bases). This CDR3 is built from 14 residues. Between the trimmed V and J ends, which lost 4 bases and 1 base, there was a span of 9 bases. The DNA for the CDR3 is TGTGCCAGCAGTTGGGGACTTGGCACAGATACGCAGTATTTT. Translation gives CASSWGLGTDTQYF.

This chain uses TRBV2 with TRBJ2-1; unclear D gene. Trimming shortened V by 8 bases and J by 9 bases, and 23 bases separated the two germline ends. The germline V gene has CDR1 SNHLY and CDR2 FYNNEI. The CDR3 length is 15 residues. CDR3 in amino acids: CASAYGPPEFAEQFF. The CDR3 nucleotides are TGTGCCAGCGCTTATGGGCCACCCGAATTTGCTGAGCAGTTCTTC.

This clonotype was seen a handful of times. CDR3 amino acids: CASNPQVSGRKDTQYF. The CDR3 nucleotides read TGTGCCAGCAACCCCCAAGTTAGCGGGAGGAAAGATACGCAGTATTTT. This rearrangement joins TRBV21-1 to TRBJ2-3; whether TRBD2, the table's D call, matches the DNA was not checked. TRBV21-1 is termed a pseudogene. The CDR3 length is 16 residues.